The 30 T cell receptor beta chains presented below share a single source sample, sequenced in a study of control samples from healthy donors and cancer patients. Measured with immunoSEQ multiplex PCR; TCRdb has only the in-frame clones, and not every one. This sample carries under 150,000 clones, 85% to 95% of them seen once, and the ten largest clones take about 1.5%. Sequencing was carried out using PBMCs. Receptors originate from a man aged 50 or older with head and neck cancer.

The chain employs TRBV7-9 and TRBJ2-7; 11 positions match TRBD1. V was clipped by 0 bases and J by 3 bases; unmatched bases: 1. Germline V lookup: CDR1 SEHNR, CDR2 FQNEAQ (reference sequence). CDR3 size: 15 residues. This CDR3 reads CASSLAGTGGYEQYF. The CDR3 DNA follows: TGTGCCAGCAGCTTAGCCGGGACAGGGGGCTACGAGCAGTACTTC.

The chain has TRBV5-1 and TRBJ2-1; 8 positions agree with TRBD1. Unmatched junction bases numbered 4, after V lost 0 bases and J lost 5 bases. CDR1 and CDR2 from the germline V gene are SGHRS and YFSETQ. The CDR3 consists of 15 residues. CDR3 sequence reads: CASSLGTGYDNEQFF. The CDR3, as DNA: TGCGCCAGCAGCTTGGGGACAGGGTATGACAATGAGCAGTTCTTC.

V and J are TRBV7-2 and TRBJ1-4; D remains unclear. The germline CDR1 and CDR2 sequences are SGHTA and FQGNSA. Trimming cost V 5 bases and J 10 bases, with 20 bases left between them. The CDR3 is 15 residues long. CDR3 amino acids: CASSETGHSPGKLFF. Here the CDR3 DNA reads TGTGCCAGCAGCGAAACGGGCCATTCCCCCGGAAAACTGTTTTTT.

The rearrangement uses TRBV14 and TRBJ1-2; no reliable D call. CDR1 and CDR2 (germline): SGHDN, FVKESK. Trimming stripped 4 bases from V and 0 bases from J, with 6 bases between. The CDR3 has 13 amino acids. The CDR3 coding sequence is TGTGCCAGCAGCCCCATTCCTAACTATGGCTACACCTTC. It encodes CASSPIPNYGYTF.

This chain links TRBV11-2 with TRBJ2-4, with D hard to call. This CDR3 contains 15 residues. Trimming shortened V by 5 bases and J by 1 base, and 12 bases separated the two germline ends. Germline CDR1 reads SGHAT; CDR2 reads FQNNGV. The CDR3, as DNA: TGTGCCAGCAGCCTTAGGGTCGGGGCCAAAAACATTCAGTACTTC. Its translation: CASSLRVGAKNIQYF.

This chain links TRBV18 with TRBJ2-3, with TRBD1 matching over 11 bases. The ends lost 5 bases at V and 4 bases at J; junction bases unmatched: 2. The CDR3 is made up of 14 amino acids. Germline V gene lookup returns CDR1 KGHSH and CDR2 LQKENI. DNA of the CDR3: TGTGCCAGCTCAGCGGGACAGGGGGCAGATACGCAGTATTTT. This encodes CASSAGQGADTQYF.

V and J are TRBV15 and TRBJ1-5; D is undetermined. There are 15 residues in the CDR3. Per germline, CDR1 LNHNV and CDR2 YYDKDF (reference sequence). V lost 4 bases and J lost 5, with 15 bases in between. CDR3: CATSNRRQSDQPQHF. The CDR3 coding sequence is TGTGCCACCAGCAACCGGAGGCAGTCGGATCAGCCCCAGCATTTT.

This chain joins TRBV5-5 and TRBJ2-7; D not resolved. CDR1 and CDR2 from the germline V gene are SGHKS and YYEKEE (reference sequence). Trimming took 1 base from V and 6 from J, leaving 14 bases between them. The CDR3 is 14 residues long. The chain's CDR3 is CASSLTPRRGEQYF. CDR3 sequence (DNA): TGTGCCAGCAGCTTGACCCCGAGGCGAGGCGAGCAGTACTTC. The variable domain in full, completed from reference TRBV5-5 and TRBJ2-7, reads DAGVTQSPTHLIKTRGQQVTLRCSPISGHKSVSWYQQVLGQGPQFIFQYYEKEERGRGNFPDRFSARQFPNYSSELNVNALLLGDSALYLCASSLTPRRGEQYFGPGTRLTVT.

This clone was picked up a small number of times. Other DNA variants within this sample encode the same CDR3. This chain connects TRBV6-4 to TRBJ2-2, with D uncertain. In germline, CDR1 is MRHNA, CDR2 SNTAGT. Trimming stripped 0 bases from V and 5 bases from J, with 4 bases between. This CDR3 is 13 amino acids long. The CDR3 loop is CASSDSDTGELFF. The CDR3, as DNA: TGTGCCAGCAGTGACTCAGATACCGGGGAGCTGTTTTTT.

The chain combines TRBV6-6 with TRBJ2-1, with TRBD2 as a possible D gene (5 bases). From germline, CDR1 is MNHNY and CDR2 SVGAGI (reference sequence). The ends were cut back, 4 bases at V and 10 bases at J, with 11 bases in the middle. CDR3 size: 12 residues. The CDR3: CASSLRLSEQFF. CDR3 nucleotides: TGTGCCAGCAGTTTACGACTATCGGAGCAGTTCTTC.

The chain recombines TRBV18 with TRBJ2-2; 13 nucleotides align to TRBD2. V dropped 0 bases and J dropped 0; count of bases not matched to a gene: 4. The CDR3 has 19 residues. Germline CDR1 KGHSH, CDR2 LQKENI. The CDR3 nucleotides read TGTGCCAGCTCACCACCCCTGGGACTAGCGGGGACGAACACCGGGGAGCTGTTTTTT. It codes for CASSPPLGLAGTNTGELFF.

The sample holds one count of this clone. The V gene is TRBV28, the J gene TRBJ2-3; TRBD1 matches at 9 bases. The trim removed 6 bases at V and 0 bases at J, leaving 4 bases unmatched. The CDR3 runs 15 residues. Looked up from germline, CDR1 is MDHEN and CDR2 is SYDVKM. Here the CDR3 DNA reads TGTGCCAGCAGCGACAGGGGGGAAAGCACAGATACGCAGTATTTT. It encodes CASSDRGESTDTQYF.

The genes are TRBV30 and TRBJ1-5; a possible D gene is TRBD1 (6 bases). Trimming cost V 1 base and J 4 bases, with 8 bases left between them. The germline V gene has CDR1 GTSNPN and CDR2 SVGIG (reference sequence). The CDR3 is made up of 13 amino acids. CDR3: CAWSDTGNQPQHF. CDR3 sequence (DNA): TGTGCCTGGAGTGACACAGGGAATCAGCCCCAGCATTTT.

The chain couples TRBV15 to TRBJ2-6, with D uncertain. This CDR3 spans 17 amino acids. Germline V gene sequence: CDR1 LNHNV, CDR2 YYDKDF (reference sequence). V was trimmed by 2 bases and J by 0 bases, leaving 11 bases between them. The CDR3 region has the DNA TGTGCCACCAGCAGATCTAGACGGAACTCTGGGGCCAACGTCCTGACTTTC. It is translated as CATSRSRRNSGANVLTF. Full variable domain (remainder filled in from reference TRBV15 and TRBJ2-6): DAMVIQNPRYQVTQFGKPVTLSCSQTLNHNVMYWYQQKSSQAPKLLFHYYDKDFNNEADTPDNFQSRRPNTSFCFLDIRSPGLGDTAMYLCATSRSRRNSGANVLTFGAGSRLTVL.

The chain joins TRBV10-3 to TRBJ1-6; 8 bases agree with TRBD1. V dropped 4 bases and J dropped 7; count of bases not matched to a gene: 0. Germline assignment: CDR1 ENHRY and CDR2 SYGVKD. This CDR3 is built from 13 residues. The CDR3 sequence: CAISGQGNSPLHF. The CDR3 bases are TGTGCCATCAGTGGACAGGGGAATTCACCCCTCCACTTT.

Worth noting for this clone: Relative to the germline gene, one junction end is altered; a read error may explain this. The J gene is TRBJ2-7, the V gene TRBV5-6; D possibly matches TRBD1 or TRBD2 (5 bases each). Germline-derived CDR1 and CDR2 are SGHDT and YYEEEE. The CDR3 sequence is 13 residues long. DNA of the CDR3: TGTGCCAGCAGCTCTCTGGTAATTGGGGGTTGGGACTTC. Encoded protein: CASSSLVIGGWDF.

This chain joins TRBV2 and TRBJ2-5; D is unclear. The CDR3 is 14 residues long. V was cut by 4 bases and J by 5 bases, with 14 bases left in between. Germline CDR1 and CDR2: SNHLY and FYNNEI. The CDR3 nucleotides read TGTGCCAGCAGTGTTGGTGCGGTTGGGGAGACCCAGTACTTC. Amino acids: CASSVGAVGETQYF.

This clone was seen only once. J is TRBJ2-7 and V is TRBV18; D uncertain. V was pared by 5 bases and J by 1 base, with 9 bases between. There are 13 residues in the CDR3. Looked up from germline, CDR1 is KGHSH and CDR2 is LQKENI. The DNA for the CDR3 is TGTGCCAGCTCAAATCCCAATTCCTACGAGCAGTACTTC. It specifies CASSNPNSYEQYF. Filled out from reference TRBV18 and TRBJ2-7, the complete variable domain reads NAGVMQNPRHLVRRRGQEARLRCSPMKGHSHVYWYRQLPEEGLKFMVYLQKENIIDESGMPKERFSAEFPKEGPSILRIQQVVRGDSAAYFCASSNPNSYEQYFGPGTRLTVT.

In DNA form, the CDR3 reads TGTGCCACCAGTCGGACACCTCCTAACTATGGCTACACCTTC. It is translated as CATSRTPPNYGYTF. This chain links TRBV24-1 with TRBJ1-2; TRBD1 might be the D (5 bases). The CDR3 is made up of 14 amino acids. CDR1 and CDR2 (germline): KGHDR, SFDVKD. With 6 bases removed from V and 0 bases from J, the gap between germline ends came to 10 bases.

The rearrangement links TRBV7-8 to TRBJ2-7; TRBD1 agrees at 8 bases. The CDR3 loop spans 16 amino acids. CDR1 SGHVS and CDR2 FQNEAQ come from the germline V gene. V dropped 2 bases and J dropped 3; count of bases not matched to a gene: 9. The CDR3 nucleotides read TGTGCCAGCAGCTTAAAGCAGGGGGCCCCAGTCTACGAGCAGTACTTC. Translating it yields CASSLKQGAPVYEQYF.

The V gene is TRBV28, the J gene TRBJ1-5, with 12 bases identical to TRBD1. CDR3 length: 15 residues. Germline CDR1 is MDHEN and CDR2 is SYDVKM. The V and J ends lost 6 bases and 5 bases, in that order; junction bases with no gene match: 5. The CDR3 DNA is TGTGCCAGCAGAGTGGGACAGGGGGCTTATCAGCCCCAGCATTTT. Translated: CASRVGQGAYQPQHF.

This clone occurred once. CDR3 region: CASSEGPRYNSPLHF. CDR3 DNA sequence: TGTGCCAGCAGTGAAGGACCGCGCTATAATTCACCCCTCCACTTT. The chain joins TRBV6-4 to TRBJ1-6; no definite D call. The CDR3 covers 15 residues. The V end was cut by 3 bases, the J end by 3 bases, with 9 bases between. From germline, CDR1 is MRHNA and CDR2 SNTAGT.

The chain uses TRBV16 and TRBJ2-5, with D uncertain. This CDR3 contains 14 residues. Germline CDR1 reads KGHSY; CDR2 reads FQNENV. The V end lost 0 bases, the J end lost 4 bases, and 9 bases lay between the germline ends. Here the CDR3 reads CASSQSPTGETQYF. DNA for the CDR3: TGTGCCAGCAGCCAATCCCCTACGGGAGAGACCCAGTACTTC.

V usage is TRBV7-2 and J usage is TRBJ2-1; possibly TRBD2 for D (7 bases). The length of the CDR3 is 14 residues. Per the germline V gene, CDR1 is SGHTA and CDR2 is FQGNSA. V was shortened by 3 bases and J by 5 bases, with 11 bases between the two germline ends. In DNA form, the CDR3 reads TGTGCCAGCAGCTTGGGGGGGCCAAACAATGAGCAGTTCTTC. Residues: CASSLGGPNNEQFF.

The V gene is TRBV13, the J gene TRBJ2-7; 12 bases map to TRBD1. Looked up from germline, CDR1 is PRHDT and CDR2 is FYEKMQ (reference sequence). The CDR3 runs 17 residues. The junction had 14 bases not matched to a gene; V was cut back by 4 bases and J by 7 bases. The DNA of the CDR3 is TGTGCCAGCAGCTCCATGTTCCGGGACAGGGGGCTGGGAGAGCAGTACTTC. Amino acids: CASSSMFRDRGLGEQYF.

The chain employs TRBV5-5 and TRBJ1-4; D is perhaps TRBD1 (5 bases). From germline, CDR1 is SGHKS and CDR2 YYEKEE (reference sequence). The V end was cut by 3 bases, the J end by 8 bases, with 20 bases between. CDR3 length equals 16 residues. Here the CDR3 DNA reads TGTGCCAGCAGCTCCCGCGGAGCAGAAAAGGGGGAAAAACTGTTTTTT. It yields the protein CASSSRGAEKGEKLFF.

This clone was seen only a few times. The chain recombines TRBV28 with TRBJ1-2; 11 bases line up with TRBD1. The CDR3 covers 13 residues. Germline loops: CDR1 MDHEN, CDR2 SYDVKM. Trimming cost V 4 bases and J 9 bases; bases outside gene matches: 4. CDR3 in amino acids: CASSWDRGFRYTF. DNA of the CDR3: TGTGCCAGCAGTTGGGACAGGGGGTTTCGCTACACCTTC.

This chain connects TRBV7-3 to TRBJ2-2, with D hard to call. CDR1 SGHTA and CDR2 FQGTGA come from the germline V gene. V gave up 2 bases and J gave up 0 bases, with 1 base separating them. The CDR3 covers 13 residues. This CDR3 reads CASSLSNTGELFF. CDR3 DNA sequence: TGTGCCAGCAGCTTATCGAACACCGGGGAGCTGTTTTTT. Together with reference TRBV7-3 and TRBJ2-2, the CDR3 gives the full variable domain: GAGVSQTPSNKVTEKGKYVELRCDPISGHTALYWYRQSLGQGPEFLIYFQGTGAADDSGLPNDRFFAVRPEGSVSTLKIQRTERGDSAVYLCASSLSNTGELFFGEGSRLTVL.

V usage is TRBV30 and J usage is TRBJ1-1; D remains unclear. Trimming cost V 1 base and J 7 bases, with 16 bases left between them. The V gene's germline CDR1 is GTSNPN and CDR2 SVGIG (reference sequence). CDR3 length: 14 residues. This CDR3 is CAWSARTASYEAFF. CDR3 in DNA: TGTGCCTGGAGTGCACGGACCGCCTCATATGAAGCTTTCTTT.

The chain has TRBV7-3 and TRBJ1-1; D not certain. This CDR3 region has 12 residues. The germline CDR1 and CDR2 sequences are SGHTA and FQGTGA. V was cut by 5 bases and J by 4 bases, with 8 bases left in between. CDR3 bases: TGTGCCAGCAGCCAGTCCGGCACTGAAGCTTTCTTT. Encoded protein: CASSQSGTEAFF.